A single sample is the source of the 2 T cell receptor beta chains below, sequenced in a study of shared clonotypes between healthy human individuals. Generated by immunoSEQ multiplex PCR, the TCRdb table keeps only in-frame clones and is missing some. The sample holds about 510,000 clones, around 79% seen once. Source material: PBMCs. The receptors were sampled from a woman in her 40s in good health. Some clones in this sample may be carry-over from other donors' samples.

The chain joins TRBV5-1 to TRBJ2-1, with D hard to call. The CDR3 consists of 13 residues. Germline CDR1 is SGHRS and CDR2 is YFSETQ. V shed 4 bases and J shed 8 bases, with 13 bases lying between them. The CDR3 sequence is CASSTSPRYEQFF. The CDR3, as DNA: TGCGCCAGCAGCACCTCCCCCAGGTATGAGCAGTTCTTC.

The V gene is TRBV5-1, the J gene TRBJ2-7, with D perhaps matching TRBD1 (6 bases). This CDR3 has 12 amino acids. V was shortened by 4 bases and J by 3 bases, with 8 bases between the two germline ends. The V gene's germline CDR1 is SGHRS and CDR2 YFSETQ. The CDR3 here is CASSRDNYEQYF. The CDR3 nucleotides are TGCGCCAGCAGCCGGGACAACTACGAGCAGTACTTC. Complete variable domain (other parts from reference TRBV5-1 and TRBJ2-7): KAGVTQTPRYLIKTRGQQVTLSCSPISGHRSVSWYQQTPGQGLQFLFEYFSETQRNKGNFPGRFSGRQFSNSRSEMNVSTLELGDSALYLCASSRDNYEQYFGPGTRLTVT.